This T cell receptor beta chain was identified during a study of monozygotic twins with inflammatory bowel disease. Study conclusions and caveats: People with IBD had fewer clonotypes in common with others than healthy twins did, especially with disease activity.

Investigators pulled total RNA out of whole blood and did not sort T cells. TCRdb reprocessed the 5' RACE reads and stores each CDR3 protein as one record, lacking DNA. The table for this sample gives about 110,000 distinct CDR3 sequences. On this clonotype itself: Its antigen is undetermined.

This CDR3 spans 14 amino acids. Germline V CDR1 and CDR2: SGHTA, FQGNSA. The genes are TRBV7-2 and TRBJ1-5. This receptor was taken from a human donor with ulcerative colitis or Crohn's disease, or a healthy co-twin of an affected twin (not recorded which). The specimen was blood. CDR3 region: CASSLAVINQPQHF.